This TCR beta chain was found in a study of T cell repertoires in cytomegalovirus infection. Study-wide context: CMV epitopes used comprised recently identified HLA-C-restricted ones and well-studied HLA-B-restricted ones. Carrying CMV and the relevant HLA type showed in public TCR beta signatures.

Of note for this clonotype: What it binds is not known.

Germline V lookup: CDR1 LNHDA, CDR2 SQIVND (reference sequence). Deletions cut 5 bases from V and 0 bases from J, with 8 bases between. The CDR3 has 14 amino acids. TCRdb reanalysed the reads using MiXCR and keeps one entry per CDR3 protein. The table lists approximately 100,000 distinct CDR3 sequences, less than 55% of them singletons. This sequence was found in a human donor in good health (CMV status not recorded). Some clones in this sample may be carry-over from other donors' samples. The source material was CD8+ T cells from cultured PBMCs, sampled from culture after CMV antigen stimulation. This sequence joins TRBV19 and TRBJ2-4; D is undetermined. The chain's CDR3 is CASSLVLAKNIQYF. The CDR3 DNA is TGTGCCAGTAGTCTTGTATTAGCCAAAAACATTCAGTACTTC.